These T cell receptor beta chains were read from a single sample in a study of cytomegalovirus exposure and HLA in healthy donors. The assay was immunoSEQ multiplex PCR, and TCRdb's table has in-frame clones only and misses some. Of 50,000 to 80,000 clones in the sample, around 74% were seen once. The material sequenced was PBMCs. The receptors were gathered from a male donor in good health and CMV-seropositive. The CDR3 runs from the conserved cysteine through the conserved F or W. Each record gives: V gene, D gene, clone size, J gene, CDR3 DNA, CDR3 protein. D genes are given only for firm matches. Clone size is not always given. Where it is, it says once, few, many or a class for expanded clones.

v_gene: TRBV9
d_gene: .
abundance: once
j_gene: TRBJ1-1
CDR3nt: TGTGCCAGCAGCGTAGTAACGGGGGTGGGGACTGAAGCTTTCTTT
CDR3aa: CASSVVTGVGTEAFF

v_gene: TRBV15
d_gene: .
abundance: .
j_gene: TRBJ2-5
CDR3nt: TGTGCCACCAGCAGAGATGGGCGGGCCGTTGAGACCCAGTACTTC
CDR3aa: CATSRDGRAVETQYF

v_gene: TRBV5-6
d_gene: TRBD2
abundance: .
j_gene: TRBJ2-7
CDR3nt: TGTGCCAGCCCCCCTCGGACTAGCGGGAATACCTACGAGCAGTACTTC
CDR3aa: CASPPRTSGNTYEQYF

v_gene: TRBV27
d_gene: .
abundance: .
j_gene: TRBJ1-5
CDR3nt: TGTGCCAGCAGTTTAACTGCGGCAGCGGTGACTCAGCCCCAGCATTTT
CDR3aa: CASSLTAAAVTQPQHF

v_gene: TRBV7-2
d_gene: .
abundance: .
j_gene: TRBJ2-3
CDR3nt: TGTGCCAGCAGCGGGACTGGGAGGGATACGCAGTATTTT
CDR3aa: CASSGTGRDTQYF

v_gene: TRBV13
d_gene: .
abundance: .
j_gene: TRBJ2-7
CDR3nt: TGTGCCACTAGGGGGGGTGGAATGAACGAGCAGTACTTC
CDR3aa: CATRGGGMNEQYF

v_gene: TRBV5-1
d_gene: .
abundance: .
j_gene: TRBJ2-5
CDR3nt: TGCGCCAGCAGCTTCCAGGGATTTCAAGAGACCCAGTACTTC
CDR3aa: CASSFQGFQETQYF

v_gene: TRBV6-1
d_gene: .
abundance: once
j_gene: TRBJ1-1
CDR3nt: TGTGCCAGCAGTGTCACAGGGATGAACACTGAAGCTTTCTTT
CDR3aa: CASSVTGMNTEAFF

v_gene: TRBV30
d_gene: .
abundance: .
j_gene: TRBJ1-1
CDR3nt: TGTGCCTGGAGCCCCAAGCCCGTGCGAGGTGAAGCTTTCTTT
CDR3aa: CAWSPKPVRGEAFF

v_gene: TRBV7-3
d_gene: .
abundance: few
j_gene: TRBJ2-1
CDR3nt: TGTGCCAGCAGCCAACATCCAGGGCCCTACAATGAGCAGTTCTTC
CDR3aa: CASSQHPGPYNEQFF

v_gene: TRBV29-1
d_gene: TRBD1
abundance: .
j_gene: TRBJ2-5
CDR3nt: TGCAGCACCCGACAGGGGGGGCAAGAGACCCAGTACTTC
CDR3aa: CSTRQGGQETQYF

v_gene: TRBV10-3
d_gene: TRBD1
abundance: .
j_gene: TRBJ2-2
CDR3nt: TGTGCCATCAGTGAGGCTAAGAACAGGGGGACCGGGGAGCTGTTTTTT
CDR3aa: CAISEAKNRGTGELFF

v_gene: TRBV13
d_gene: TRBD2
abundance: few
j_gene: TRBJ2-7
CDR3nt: TGTGCCAGCAGCTGGGGGGCGGGGGGCGAGCAGTACTTC
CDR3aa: CASSWGAGGEQYF

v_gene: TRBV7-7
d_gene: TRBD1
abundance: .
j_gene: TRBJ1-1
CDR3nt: TGTGCCAGCAGCCCCCTGGGTGGGGCAGGGGGCACTGAAGCTTTCTTT
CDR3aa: CASSPLGGAGGTEAFF